The 12 T cell receptor beta chains in this list originate from one sample, sequenced in a study of response to subunit inactivated influenza vaccine. TCRdb called the RT-PCR reads again in MiXCR, with one record for every CDR3 protein. Of about 160,000 distinct CDR3 sequences listed, 9.5% to 13% are singletons. The specimen was non-naive T cells sorted from PBMCs, collected about 40 days after vaccination. These receptors were obtained from a man between 45 and 60 years old who received an inactivated influenza vaccine.

The rearrangement links TRBV10-2 to TRBJ2-1; 12 bases are a match to TRBD2. The CDR3 is made up of 16 amino acids. The germline V gene has CDR1 WSHSY and CDR2 SAAADI. Trimming cost V 6 bases and J 0 bases; bases outside gene matches: 3. CDR3 loop: CASRLAGGSSYNEQFF. The DNA of the CDR3 is TGCGCCAGCAGGCTAGCGGGGGGGAGCTCCTACAATGAGCAGTTCTTC.

In its sample, this clonotype was seen a few times. The V gene is TRBV7-2, the J gene TRBJ2-2, with D uncertain. CDR3 length equals 16 residues. V was pared by 5 bases and J by 2 bases, with 15 bases between. Germline CDR1 is SGHTA and CDR2 is FQGNSA. CDR3 residues: CASSAAPFPNTGELFF. CDR3 coding DNA: TGTGCCAGCAGCGCCGCCCCGTTTCCTAACACCGGGGAGCTGTTTTTT.

This clonotype was counted ten times or more. The chain links TRBV12-3 or TRBV12-4 to TRBJ2-7, with a weak D call TRBD2 (6 bases). Trimming cost V 8 bases and J 2 bases, with 7 bases left between them. This CDR3 comprises 11 residues. CDR3 region: CASGGTYEQYF. The CDR3 DNA is TGTGCCAGCGGCGGGACCTACGAGCAGTACTTC.

This clonotype was seen ten or more times. This rearrangement joins TRBV28 to TRBJ2-1; perhaps D is TRBD1 or TRBD2 (6 bases each). Trimming pared 7 bases from V and 2 bases from J, leaving 9 bases between. The CDR3 contains 13 residues. CDR1 is MDHEN and CDR2 is SYDVKM in the germline V gene. The CDR3 DNA reads as TGTGCCAGCAATGGGGGGCCCTACAATGAGCAGTTCTTC. Residues: CASNGGPYNEQFF.

This clonotype was recorded many times. The V call is TRBV11-3, the J call TRBJ2-1, with 8 positions matching TRBD1. This CDR3 is 13 amino acids long. Germline assignment: CDR1 SGHNT and CDR2 YENEEA. With 5 bases clipped from V and 8 bases from J, the junction kept 5 bases outside the gene matches. DNA for the CDR3: TGTGCCAGCAGCAAAATGACAGGGGATGAGCAGTTCTTC. Its translation is CASSKMTGDEQFF.

This clonotype was detected a few times. V is TRBV10-3 and J is TRBJ1-5, with a tentative D call TRBD1 (5 bases). The germline CDR1 and CDR2 sequences are ENHRY and SYGVKD. CDR3 length: 16 amino acids. V dropped 8 bases and J dropped 0 bases, with 17 bases sitting between them. The CDR3 bases are TGTGCCATCGGGGGACCCCAGGGCTATAGCAATCAGCCCCAGCATTTT. Its translation: CAIGGPQGYSNQPQHF.

There are a few counts of this clonotype. The rearrangement uses TRBV5-1 and TRBJ2-3; possibly TRBD2 for D (6 bases). V was shortened by 4 bases and J by 4 bases, with 10 bases between the two germline ends. This CDR3 is built from 13 residues. In germline, CDR1 is SGHRS, CDR2 YFSETQ. The CDR3 bases are TGCGCCAGCAGCATGACTAGATCAGATACGCAGTATTTT. Translating gives CASSMTRSDTQYF.

This chain joins TRBV6-1 and TRBJ2-2; D is undetermined. Between the trimmed V and J ends, which lost 4 bases and 0 bases, there was a span of 18 bases. The CDR3 has 18 residues. Germline V gene data show CDR1 as MNHNS and CDR2 as SASEGT. CDR3 residues: CASSAYSSAVTNTGELFF. The CDR3, as DNA: TGTGCCAGCAGTGCTTACAGCTCTGCCGTCACGAACACCGGGGAGCTGTTTTTT.

This clonotype was seen a handful of times. The J gene is TRBJ2-1, the V gene TRBV6-1, with a possible D match to TRBD2 (6 bases). Germline loops: CDR1 MNHNS, CDR2 SASEGT. There are 15 residues in the CDR3. Trimming took off 9 bases at V and 2 bases at J, with 17 bases between the two ends. As DNA, the CDR3 is TGTGCCAGTCAGGAGAGCGGGCCAACCTACAATGAGCAGTTCTTC. This encodes CASQESGPTYNEQFF.

This clonotype was counted many times. The CDR3 region has the DNA TGTGCCAGCAGTTACGGGACAGACGCCTACGAGCAGTACTTC. This gives the protein CASSYGTDAYEQYF. The chain has TRBV28 and TRBJ2-7; 7 bases are a match to TRBD1. Germline V gene data show CDR1 as MDHEN and CDR2 as SYDVKM. This CDR3 has 14 amino acids. Losses at the gene ends were 4 bases for V and 2 bases for J; bases not matched to a gene: 5.

This clonotype occurred many times. V and J are TRBV4-1 and TRBJ2-6; D remains ambiguous. Germline lookup yields CDR1 MGHRA and CDR2 YSYEKL. The length of the CDR3 is 21 residues. The germline V and J ends were trimmed by 0 bases and 1 base, with 22 bases remaining between them. CDR3 sequence reads: CASSQEWFPGPGTSGANVLTF. In nucleotides, the CDR3 is TGCGCCAGCAGCCAAGAATGGTTCCCGGGCCCTGGTACTTCTGGGGCCAACGTCCTGACTTTC.

This clonotype was seen repeatedly, ten times or more. The J gene is TRBJ2-1, the V gene TRBV4-3, with 8 bases identical to TRBD2. V lost 4 bases, J lost 6 bases, and 11 bases stayed unmatched. Germline lookup yields CDR1 LGHNA and CDR2 YSLEER. This CDR3 is 16 amino acids long. CDR3 region: CASSLYQGTSGNEQFF. The CDR3 DNA is TGCGCCAGCAGCCTATATCAAGGGACTAGTGGCAATGAGCAGTTCTTC.